What follows are 5 T cell receptor beta chains derived from one specimen sequenced in a study of chemoradiotherapy in HPV16-positive cancers. Data came from immunoSEQ multiplex PCR; TCRdb stores just in-frame clones and leaves some out. The sample shows 29,000 or so clones, 85% to 95% of them seen only once. The material was blood, obtained from a patient who underwent chemoradiotherapy. These receptors came from a human donor with HPV-associated anogenital cancer.

The rearrangement joins TRBV6-1 to TRBJ2-1; TRBD2 is a possible D gene (5 bases). V was clipped by 9 bases and J by 9 bases, with 12 bases between them. Germline-derived CDR1 and CDR2 are MNHNS and SASEGT. The CDR3 spans 11 residues. CDR3 in DNA: TGTGCCAGTCGTGCGGGTGGTGAGCAGTTCTTC. This translates into CASRAGGEQFF.

This clone was detected only once. The V gene is TRBV7-2, the J gene TRBJ1-5, with D tentatively TRBD1 (6 bases). Germline V gene lookup returns CDR1 SGHTA and CDR2 FQGNSA. Trimming removed 5 bases at V and 2 bases at J, with 19 bases between. CDR3 length: 17 amino acids. CDR3 DNA: TGTGCCAGCAGCCTCCGGACCGGGACACGGGGCAATCAGCCCCAGCATTTT. It codes for CASSLRTGTRGNQPQHF.

The chain links TRBV6-6 to TRBJ2-7, with TRBD2 matching 10 bases. The V gene's germline CDR1 is MNHNY and CDR2 SVGAGI (reference sequence). The J segment lost 5 bases and the V segment lost 4 bases, leaving 8 bases of the junction unmatched. The CDR3 has 15 residues. CDR3 sequence: CASSSSGGAIDEQYF. CDR3 coding DNA: TGTGCCAGCAGTTCCAGCGGGGGGGCCATTGACGAGCAGTACTTC.

The rearrangement uses TRBV7-3 and TRBJ1-1, with 9 bases that match TRBD1. V shed 2 bases and J 5 bases; nucleotides not matched to a gene: 3. The CDR3 totals 14 residues. Germline-derived CDR1 and CDR2 are SGHTA and FQGTGA. The CDR3 here is CASSLRDRATEAFF. Here the CDR3 DNA reads TGTGCCAGCAGCTTACGGGACAGGGCTACTGAAGCTTTCTTT.

V gene TRBV5-5 combines with J gene TRBJ1-2; D is perhaps TRBD1 (6 bases). V lost 7 bases to trimming and J lost 1 base, with 14 bases between them. Germline lookup yields CDR1 SGHKS and CDR2 YYEKEE (reference sequence). There are 14 residues in the CDR3. The CDR3 spells CASVAKGDNYGYTF. For the CDR3, the DNA is TGTGCCAGCGTAGCCAAGGGGGATAACTATGGCTACACCTTC.